The clone carrying this TCR beta chain was picked up many times. V dropped 6 bases and J dropped 7; count of bases not matched to a gene: 4. The CDR3 contains 15 residues. CDR1 and CDR2 (germline): SNHLY, FYNNEI. From genomic DNA, TCR beta CDR3 was amplified by two-round multiplex PCR. During first-round PCR, primers specific to each TRBV and TRBJ gene were used. TCRdb reprocessed the multiplex PCR reads via MiXCR and lists one record per CDR3 protein. The sample contains 13,000 to 15,000 distinct CDR3 sequences, about half of which appear only once. These data are taken from a study of prognosis after radiotherapy for stage I lung cancer. Study summary: Newly diagnosed primary stage I lung tumors occurred in approximately 14 patients, and oligometastatic NSCLC after surgical resection of the primary tumor occurred in five or six. Therapy given concurrently with stereotactic body radiotherapy reached no patient.

Two time points each involved a draw of about 6 milliliters of peripheral blood. The source is a donor at least 50 years old with non-small cell lung cancer. The specimen was PBMCs, collected before or after stereotactic body radiation therapy (not recorded which). The rearrangement uses TRBV2 and TRBJ2-2, with TRBD2 matching 14 bases. CDR3 loop: CASRGLAGVVGELFF. Written as DNA, the CDR3 is TGTGCCAGCAGGGGACTAGCGGGAGTGGTCGGGGAGCTGTTTTTT.